This TCR beta chain was obtained from a study of shared clonotypes between healthy human individuals. The naive CD8 fraction comprised CD45RO-negative cells positively selected for CCR7 and excluded terminally differentiated effector memory CD45RA+ cells. The protocol was immunoSEQ multiplex PCR, while the TCRdb copy is restricted to in-frame clones and leaves out a portion. In the table there are 2 million to 2.5 million clones, approximately 94% of which are singletons. Germline CDR1 is SGHVS and CDR2 is FNYEAQ. This CDR3 is 15 amino acids long. Losses at the gene ends were 4 bases for V and 0 bases for J; bases not matched to a gene: 2.

This sequence originates from a young man in good health. Some clones in this sample may be carry-over from other donors' samples. The chain uses TRBV7-6 and TRBJ2-2; 7 bases are a match to TRBD1. Specimen: naive CD8+ T cells from PBMCs. The chain's CDR3 is CASSSGTANTGELFF. The CDR3 DNA follows: TGTGCCAGCAGCTCGGGGACAGCGAACACCGGGGAGCTGTTTTTT.